This T cell receptor (beta chain) was recovered during a study of TIL therapy for anti-PD-1-resistant metastatic lung cancer. At the level of the study: Median patient age was approximately 58, ranging about 38-75 years. Study-wide findings and caveats: Patients were highly selected, enriched for treatment-naive, never-smoker and oncogene-addicted cases.

With V trimmed by 0 bases and J by 5 bases, 5 bases remained unmatched. Germline loops: CDR1 SGHNT, CDR2 YYREEE (reference sequence). This CDR3 contains 15 residues. Time point denoted: pre-treatment sample, taken before nivolumab and TIL therapy. This was the immunoSEQ v3 assay. Each library reached some 2.1 million read pairs, or roughly 4.5-6.5 million at deep level. Clones were read by immunoSEQ multiplex PCR, and TCRdb kept only the in-frame ones, dropping some. The table shows around 50,000 clones, with less than 85% occurring only once. A word on this clone: Its cognate antigen is unknown.

The J gene is TRBJ1-1, the V gene TRBV5-4; 9 bases align to TRBD1. This sample comprised blood, obtained at baseline. The TCR sequence derives from a person aged 25 to 79 with non-small cell lung cancer. CDR3 residues: CASSLGDREGTEAFF. In nucleotides, the CDR3 is TGTGCCAGCAGCTTGGGGGACAGGGAGGGAACTGAAGCTTTCTTT.